The 30 T cell receptor beta chains below were found in one sample sequenced in a study of T cell clonality in common variable immunodeficiency. Study-level points and caveats: Reportedly, TCR beta sequences from common variable immunodeficiency showed fewer deletions and N-nucleotide insertions.

TCRdb's table, derived via immunoSEQ multiplex PCR, lists solely in-frame clones and lacks some. The sample holds about 25,000 clones, and no clone turns up only once. Their target antigens are unknown. The sample comprised peripheral blood mononuclear cells. All receptors derive from a human donor with common variable immunodeficiency.

In regard to this clone: The read ends 3 residues shy of where the CDR3 ends; the end is completed using the germline J gene. The chain has TRBV2 and TRBJ1-5, with D uncertain. Per germline, CDR1 SNHLY and CDR2 FYNNEI. The V end was cut by 7 bases, the J end by 2 bases, with 15 bases between. CDR3 size: 15 residues. The CDR3 reads CASNPSDFGNQPQHF. The part of the CDR3 DNA that was read is TGTGCCAGCAATCCCAGTGATTTTGGCAATCAGCCC.

With regard to this clone: The read ends 3 residues before the CDR3 terminus; that terminus is restored from the germline J gene. The chain is built from TRBV20-1 and TRBJ2-7; TRBD2 agrees at 9 bases. With V trimmed by 6 bases and J by 1 base, 13 bases remained unmatched. In germline, CDR1 is DFQATT, CDR2 SNEGSKA (reference sequence). This CDR3 has 16 residues. This CDR3 reads CSAAQSLAGPSYEQYF. The DNA read from the CDR3 is TGCAGTGCCGCGCAATCACTAGCGGGCCCTTCCTACGAG.

In this sample, this clone turned up many times. The CDR3 here is CASSEVWRDTYEQYF. CDR3 DNA, as far as it was read: TGCGCCAGCAGCGAAGTGTGGCGGGACACCTACGAG. V usage is TRBV5-1 and J usage is TRBJ2-7; D could derive from TRBD1 or TRBD2 (6 bases each). The read terminates 3 residues before the CDR3 end, so the remaining end is supplied by the germline J gene. The CDR3 spans 15 residues. Germline V gene data show CDR1 as SGHRS and CDR2 as YFSETQ. V was clipped by 4 bases and J by 2 bases, with 16 bases between them.

This clone was recorded a few times. Sequencing ends 3 residues short of the CDR3 end; the germline J gene provides the rest. The rearrangement links TRBV11-2 to TRBJ1-2; TRBD1 is a possible D gene (5 bases). The CDR3 length is 14 residues. The V gene's germline CDR1 is SGHAT and CDR2 FQNNGV. With 5 bases removed from V and 4 bases from J, the gap between germline ends came to 14 bases. CDR3 bases read: TGTGCCAGCAGCCATTCGGGGGTCAGCTATGGC. This gives the protein CASSHSGVSYG. Given in full, the CDR3 is CASSHSGVSYGYTF. Full variable domain (missing parts from reference TRBV11-2 and TRBJ1-2): EAGVAQSPRYKIIEKRQSVAFWCNPISGHATLYWYQQILGQGPKLLIQFQNNGVVDDSQLPKDRFSAERLKGVDSTLKIQPAKLEDSAVYLCASSHSGVSYGYTFGSGTRLTVV.

This clone was counted at least ten times. The read terminates 3 residues ahead of where the CDR3 ends, so the germline J gene completes it. The chain is built from TRBV5-1 and TRBJ2-1; TRBD1 agrees at 11 bases. This CDR3 has 13 amino acids. Germline trimming cut 6 bases from V and 9 bases from J; bases unmatched to any gene: 5. The germline V gene encodes CDR1 SGHRS and CDR2 YFSETQ. The part of the CDR3 DNA that was read is TGCGCCAGCACTCTGGACAGGGGGCTTGAG. This sequence encodes CASTLDRGLE. The entire CDR3 protein reads CASTLDRGLEQFF. Using reference TRBV5-1 and TRBJ2-1 for the parts outside the CDR3, the full variable domain is KAGVTQTPRYLIKTRGQQVTLSCSPISGHRSVSWYQQTPGQGLQFLFEYFSETQRNKGNFPGRFSGRQFSNSRSEMNVSTLELGDSALYLCASTLDRGLEQFFGPGTRLTVL.

A note on this clone: From the germline J gene comes the end of the CDR3, since the read stops 3 residues before it. The chain couples TRBV19 to TRBJ2-3, with D possibly matching TRBD2 (6 bases). The CDR3 is 17 residues long. Germline V gives CDR1 LNHDA, CDR2 SQIVND (reference sequence). Trimming took 3 bases from V and 1 from J, leaving 17 bases between them. Partial CDR3 DNA: TGTGCCAGTAGTATTCGGAGGGCAGGTGAGGGCACAGATACG. The encoded protein is CASSIRRAGEGTDT. The whole CDR3 reads CASSIRRAGEGTDTQYF.

This clone has only a few counts. The read ends 3 residues before the CDR3 terminus; that terminus is restored from the germline J gene. V usage is TRBV18 and J usage is TRBJ2-5; D is perhaps TRBD1 (5 bases). Trimming removed 3 bases at V and 2 bases at J, with 10 bases between. This CDR3 contains 14 residues. CDR1 KGHSH and CDR2 LQKENI come from the germline V gene. CDR3 sequence: CASSPQGRQETQYF. CDR3 DNA, as far as it was read: TGTGCCAGCTCACCGCAGGGAAGGCAAGAGACC.

In this sample, this clone turned up many times. The read is 3 residues too short to cover the CDR3 end, so that end is filled in from the germline J gene. This sequence joins TRBV29-1 and TRBJ2-7; D not resolved. Trimming left V 6 bases short and J 4 bases short, with 7 bases between. Germline CDR1 SQVTM, CDR2 ANQGSEA. The CDR3 extends over 10 amino acids. CDR3 region: CSVRDYEQYF. The part of the CDR3 DNA that was read is TGCAGCGTGCGCGATTACGAG.

In regard to this clone: The DNA ends 3 residues before the CDR3 does, and the rest of the CDR3 is filled in from the germline J gene. V is TRBV7-9 and J is TRBJ1-4; D gene uncertain. The CDR3 is 15 amino acids. Germline CDR1 and CDR2: SEHNR and FQNEAQ (reference sequence). Trimming took 0 bases from V and 5 from J, leaving 10 bases between them. This CDR3 reads CASSLASVQNEKLFF. CDR3 bases read: TGTGCCAGCAGCTTAGCTTCGGTACAGAATGAAAAA.

This clone was recorded many times. The DNA ends 3 residues before the CDR3 does, and the rest of the CDR3 is filled in from the germline J gene. The rearrangement uses TRBV7-8 and TRBJ1-6; possible D gene TRBD1, 6 bases. This CDR3 comprises 16 residues. Trimming cost V 5 bases and J 2 bases, with 13 bases left between them. Germline V gives CDR1 SGHVS, CDR2 FQNEAQ. The DNA read from the CDR3 is TGTGCCAGCAGCCCCCAGGGGCCCACCTATAATTCACCC. It codes for CASSPQGPTYNSP. The full CDR3 protein reads CASSPQGPTYNSPLHF.

This clone has a handful of counts. The CDR3 end is not reached by the read, which stops 3 residues before it; the germline J gene fills it in. The chain is built from TRBV6-1 and TRBJ1-1; TRBD1 agrees at 8 bases. Germline lookup yields CDR1 MNHNS and CDR2 SASEGT. V lost 4 bases and J lost 3; bases outside the gene matches: 4. CDR3 size: 14 residues. This CDR3 reads CASSASTGDTEAFF. The DNA read from the CDR3 is TGTGCCAGCAGTGCATCGACAGGGGACACTGAA.

This clone was found many times. The read terminates 3 residues ahead of where the CDR3 ends, so the germline J gene completes it. The rearrangement links TRBV5-1 to TRBJ2-7; D call uncertain. The CDR3 has 13 amino acids. The V gene lost 4 bases and the J gene lost 4 bases, with 12 bases spanning the gap. Germline CDR1 is SGHRS and CDR2 is YFSETQ. The covered CDR3 bases are TGCGCCAGCAGCCCGACGGGTGGGTACGAG. It translates to CASSPTGGYE. The complete CDR3 sequence is CASSPTGGYEQYF. Full variable domain (remainder filled in from reference TRBV5-1 and TRBJ2-7): KAGVTQTPRYLIKTRGQQVTLSCSPISGHRSVSWYQQTPGQGLQFLFEYFSETQRNKGNFPGRFSGRQFSNSRSEMNVSTLELGDSALYLCASSPTGGYEQYFGPGTRLTVT.

In regard to this clone: The CDR3 end falls 3 residues outside the read, so it is completed with the germline J gene. The V and J genes are TRBV6-2 or TRBV6-3 and TRBJ2-5; 10 positions match TRBD2. CDR1 and CDR2 from the germline V gene are MNHEY and SVGEGT. This CDR3 has 15 residues. V lost 5 bases to trimming and J lost 4 bases; unmatched junction nucleotides: 7. The CDR3 DNA, read in part, is TGTGCCAGCAGTATGCTAGCGGGAGTAGGAGAGACC. This translates into CASSMLAGVGET. The whole CDR3 protein reads CASSMLAGVGETQYF.

In the case of this clone: Sequencing ends 3 residues short of the CDR3 end; the germline J gene provides the rest. This chain uses TRBV20-1 with TRBJ2-7; 7 nucleotides align to TRBD2. This CDR3 has 14 amino acids. The V and J ends lost 3 bases and 3 bases, in that order; junction bases with no gene match: 8. The V gene's germline CDR1 is DFQATT and CDR2 SNEGSKA (reference sequence). The CDR3 DNA, read in part, is TGCAGTGCTAGCGATCAGGGCGGGGGCTACGAG. It translates to CSASDQGGGYE. The full CDR3 protein is CSASDQGGGYEQYF.

This clone was observed many times. Read sequence stops 3 residues before the CDR3 end, and the germline J gene provides the missing end. This rearrangement joins TRBV2 to TRBJ2-3; D perhaps matches TRBD1 (6 bases). CDR3 size: 14 residues. With 2 bases removed from V and 2 bases from J, the gap between germline ends came to 8 bases. Per germline, CDR1 SNHLY and CDR2 FYNNEI. The CDR3 bases that were read are TGTGCCAGCAGTGAACAGGGGAACACAGATACG. Its translation is CASSEQGNTDT. The complete CDR3 reads CASSEQGNTDTQYF.

This clone occurred a few times. The CDR3 is cut off 3 residues early in the read; its end comes from the germline J gene. The rearrangement uses TRBV20-1 and TRBJ2-7; 12 nucleotides line up with TRBD2. This CDR3 is built from 15 residues. The V gene end was trimmed by 5 bases and the J gene end by 0 bases; junction bases not matched to a gene: 5. From germline, CDR1 is DFQATT and CDR2 SNEGSKA (reference sequence). Incomplete CDR3 DNA: TGCAGTGCTTATGAGACTAGCGGGGGCTCCTACGAG. Its translation is CSAYETSGGSYE. The CDR3 in its entirety is CSAYETSGGSYEQYF.

Ten or more counts support this clone. The read finishes 3 residues shy of the CDR3 end, and the germline J gene is used to complete it. This chain links TRBV18 with TRBJ2-3; a possible D gene is TRBD1 (6 bases). This CDR3 has 16 amino acids. The germline CDR1 and CDR2 sequences are KGHSH and LQKENI. Between the trimmed V and J ends, which lost 3 bases and 2 bases, there was a span of 15 bases. The CDR3 is CASSPMTGSTTDTQYF. The covered CDR3 bases are TGTGCCAGCTCACCCATGACAGGATCGACCACAGATACG.

This clone turned up a few times. The missing CDR3 end, 3 residues past where the read stops, is filled in from the germline J gene. The genes are TRBV19 and TRBJ2-1; 8 bases align to TRBD2. J was trimmed by 7 bases and V by 5 bases; bases with no gene match: 10. From germline, CDR1 is LNHDA and CDR2 SQIVND (reference sequence). This CDR3 contains 15 residues. Partial CDR3 DNA: TGTGCCAGTAGTCCGACGGGGGGGCAATGTAATGAG. Its translation is CASSPTGGQCNE. The full CDR3 protein is CASSPTGGQCNEQFF.

This clone was seen at least ten times. The read terminates 3 residues ahead of where the CDR3 ends, so the germline J gene completes it. The V gene is TRBV11-2, the J gene TRBJ1-2, with D perhaps matching TRBD1 (6 bases). Trimming cost V 1 base and J 6 bases, with 12 bases left between them. The CDR3 has 14 residues. Germline V lookup: CDR1 SGHAT, CDR2 FQNNGV. The sequenced part of the CDR3 DNA is TGTGCCAGCAGCTTAGTGCAGACAGGCCATGGC. This codes for CASSLVQTGHG. The CDR3, in full, reads CASSLVQTGHGYTF.

This clone was seen more than once but under ten times. The CDR3 end lies 3 residues beyond the end of the read and is filled in from the germline J gene. The chain has TRBV20-1 and TRBJ2-7; TRBD1 might be the D (6 bases). V lost 0 bases and J lost 2, with 14 bases in between. This CDR3 has 15 amino acids. Germline CDR1 and CDR2: DFQATT and SNEGSKA (reference sequence). The part of the CDR3 DNA that was read is TGCAGTGCTAGAGAGGGTTACAGGGCGGCCTACGAG. Translated: CSAREGYRAAYE. From start to end, the CDR3 is CSAREGYRAAYEQYF.

This clone was observed many times. The sequence runs out 3 residues before the end of the CDR3; the remainder is reconstructed from the germline J gene. The chain uses TRBV5-6 and TRBJ2-7; 11 nucleotides agree with TRBD2. The CDR3 length is 15 residues. J lost 5 bases, V lost 4 bases, and 8 bases had no gene match. Germline CDR1 and CDR2: SGHDT and YYEEEE. CDR3 protein: CASSTISGRGNEQYF. The covered CDR3 bases are TGTGCCAGCAGCACCATTAGCGGGAGGGGGAACGAG.

Regarding this clone: The CDR3 goes on 3 residues after the read ends, and that part is filled in from the germline J gene. V and J are TRBV7-9 and TRBJ1-1; TRBD1 aligns across 10 bases. The CDR3 loop spans 15 amino acids. Germline CDR1 SEHNR, CDR2 FQNEAQ (reference sequence). The V segment lost 6 bases and the J segment 0 bases; nucleotides outside the gene matches: 4. CDR3 bases read: TGTGCCAGCAGACGACAGGGGGCTTTGAACACTGAA. Translating it yields CASRRQGALNTE. The entire CDR3 protein is CASRRQGALNTEAFF.

The table lists this clone with a few counts. The read terminates 3 residues ahead of where the CDR3 ends, so the germline J gene completes it. The chain employs TRBV7-9 and TRBJ2-5; D may match TRBD1 or TRBD2 (5 bases each). Germline CDR1 is SEHNR and CDR2 is FQNEAQ (reference sequence). The V gene lost 1 base and the J gene lost 4 bases, with 13 bases spanning the gap. The length of the CDR3 is 15 residues. CDR3 amino acids: CASSLVRGSGETQYF. The DNA read from the CDR3 is TGTGCCAGCAGCTTAGTGAGGGGCTCGGGAGAGACC.

This clone was found a few times. The read finishes 3 residues shy of the CDR3 end, and the germline J gene is used to complete it. At the DNA level, this CDR3 is encoded by other sequences in the same sample as well. The chain links TRBV18 to TRBJ1-1, with 9 bases identical to TRBD1. J lost 3 bases, V lost 2 bases, and 7 bases had no gene match. This CDR3 region has 16 residues. Germline CDR1 and CDR2: KGHSH and LQKENI. The CDR3 loop reads CASSPVTGGRDTEAFF. The sequenced part of the CDR3 DNA is TGTGCCAGCTCACCAGTGACAGGGGGGCGCGACACTGAA.

This clone was observed many times. The read halts 3 residues ahead of the CDR3 end, with the missing end drawn from the germline J gene. The chain carries TRBV20-1 and TRBJ2-1; 9 nucleotides agree with TRBD2. V was pared by 4 bases and J by 4 bases, with 14 bases of the junction left unmatched. CDR1 is DFQATT and CDR2 is SNEGSKA in the germline V gene (reference sequence). CDR3 length: 17 amino acids. The CDR3 sequence: CSAKASGIRSRYNEQFF. Incomplete CDR3 DNA: TGCAGTGCTAAGGCTAGCGGGATCCGGTCGAGATACAATGAG.

This clone was counted only a few times. The read falls 3 residues short of the CDR3 end, and the missing part is taken from the germline J gene. The chain joins TRBV7-8 to TRBJ1-4; a possible D gene is TRBD1 (5 bases). V gave up 4 bases and J gave up 7 bases, with 19 bases separating them. Per the germline V gene, CDR1 is SGHVS and CDR2 is FQNEAQ. CDR3 size: 16 residues. This chain's CDR3 is CASSSRERGGGEKLFF. The covered CDR3 bases are TGTGCCAGCAGCTCGCGAGAGAGGGGAGGAGGTGAAAAA.

This clone was seen many times. The read stops 3 residues short of the end of the CDR3; the missing end is completed from the germline J gene. J is TRBJ1-3 and V is TRBV29-1; possibly TRBD1 for D (6 bases). CDR1 and CDR2 (germline): SQVTM, ANQGSEA. The CDR3 is 14 residues long. The V end was cut by 6 bases, the J end by 0 bases, with 12 bases between. The CDR3 DNA, read in part, is TGCAGCGTAGGACAGAAGAACTCTGGAAACACC. As protein: CSVGQKNSGNT. The full CDR3 sequence reads CSVGQKNSGNTIYF.

A few counts support this clone. From the germline J gene comes the end of the CDR3, since the read stops 3 residues before it. The genes are TRBV20-1 and TRBJ2-7, with 8 bases identical to TRBD1. Trimming took 5 bases from V and 6 from J; bases not matched to a gene: 21. This CDR3 contains 17 residues. CDR1 is DFQATT, CDR2 SNEGSKA, per germline (reference sequence). CDR3 DNA (partial): TGCAGTGCTGGGGGATTAACGACAGGGAAAGGGACAGGCGAG. It encodes CSAGGLTTGKGTGE. The full CDR3 sequence reads CSAGGLTTGKGTGEQYF.

With regard to this clone: The observed sequence ends 3 residues before the CDR3 terminus, with the missing tail filled in from the germline J gene. The chain recombines TRBV19 with TRBJ1-2; unclear D gene. Germline V gene data show CDR1 as LNHDA and CDR2 as SQIVND (reference sequence). The CDR3 is 13 residues long. The CDR3 is CASRKTARVGYTF. The sequenced CDR3 bases are TGTGCCAGTAGGAAAACCGCGAGGGTAGGC.

This clone was detected a few times. The CDR3 goes on 3 residues after the read ends, and that part is filled in from the germline J gene. The rearrangement links TRBV18 to TRBJ2-2, with TRBD2 matching over 11 bases. CDR1 and CDR2 from the germline V gene are KGHSH and LQKENI. Trimming cost V 4 bases and J 1 base; bases outside gene matches: 2. The CDR3 has 16 amino acids. This CDR3 reads CASSRGLAGNTGELFF. CDR3 bases read: TGTGCCAGCTCACGAGGACTAGCGGGGAACACCGGGGAG. Together with reference TRBV18 and TRBJ2-2, the CDR3 gives the full variable domain: NAGVMQNPRHLVRRRGQEARLRCSPMKGHSHVYWYRQLPEEGLKFMVYLQKENIIDESGMPKERFSAEFPKEGPSILRIQQVVRGDSAAYFCASSRGLAGNTGELFFGEGSRLTVL.